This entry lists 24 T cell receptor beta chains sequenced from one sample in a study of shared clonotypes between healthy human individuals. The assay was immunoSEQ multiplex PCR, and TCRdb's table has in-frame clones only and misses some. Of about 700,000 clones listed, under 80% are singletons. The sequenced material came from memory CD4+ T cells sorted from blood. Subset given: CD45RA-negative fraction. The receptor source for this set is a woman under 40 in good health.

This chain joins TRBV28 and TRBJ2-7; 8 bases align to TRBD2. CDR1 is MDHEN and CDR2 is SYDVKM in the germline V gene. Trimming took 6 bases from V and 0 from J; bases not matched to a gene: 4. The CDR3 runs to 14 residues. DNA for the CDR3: TGTGCCAGCAGCGTTCTAGCGGGCTCCTACGAGCAGTACTTC. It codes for CASSVLAGSYEQYF.

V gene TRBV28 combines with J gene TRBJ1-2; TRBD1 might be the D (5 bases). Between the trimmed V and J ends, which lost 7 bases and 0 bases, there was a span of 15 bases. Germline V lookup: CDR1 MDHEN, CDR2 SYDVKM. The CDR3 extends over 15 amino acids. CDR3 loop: CASKIGGGTNYGYTF. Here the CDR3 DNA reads TGTGCCAGCAAGATTGGTGGGGGAACTAACTATGGCTACACCTTC.

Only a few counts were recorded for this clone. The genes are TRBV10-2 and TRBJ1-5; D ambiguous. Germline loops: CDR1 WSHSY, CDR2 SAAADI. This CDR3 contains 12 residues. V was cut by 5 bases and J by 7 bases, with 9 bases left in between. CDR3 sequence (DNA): TGCGCCAGCAGTCGGGTGGGGCAGCCCCAGCATTTT. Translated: CASSRVGQPQHF.

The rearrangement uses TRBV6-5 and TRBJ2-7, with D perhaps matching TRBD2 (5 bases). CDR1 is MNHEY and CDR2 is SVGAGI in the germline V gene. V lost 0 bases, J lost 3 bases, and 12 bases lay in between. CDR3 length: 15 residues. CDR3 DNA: TGTGCCAGCAGTTACTCGAGGCGACGGGACTACGAGCAGTACTTC. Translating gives CASSYSRRRDYEQYF.

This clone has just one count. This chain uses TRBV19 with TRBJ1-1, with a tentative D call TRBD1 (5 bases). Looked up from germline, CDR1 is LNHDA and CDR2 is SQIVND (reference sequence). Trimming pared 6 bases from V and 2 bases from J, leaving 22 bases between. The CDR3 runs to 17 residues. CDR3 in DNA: TGTGCCAGTAGCCGGGACGGGCGCTCCCTTATAAACACTGAAGCTTTCTTT. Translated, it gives CASSRDGRSLINTEAFF.

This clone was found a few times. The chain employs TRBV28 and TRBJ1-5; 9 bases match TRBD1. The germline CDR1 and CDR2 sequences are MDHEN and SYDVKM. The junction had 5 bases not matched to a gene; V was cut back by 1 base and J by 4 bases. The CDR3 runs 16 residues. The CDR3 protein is CASSLLGDRANQPQHF. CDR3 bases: TGTGCCAGCAGTTTATTAGGGGACAGGGCAAATCAGCCCCAGCATTTT.

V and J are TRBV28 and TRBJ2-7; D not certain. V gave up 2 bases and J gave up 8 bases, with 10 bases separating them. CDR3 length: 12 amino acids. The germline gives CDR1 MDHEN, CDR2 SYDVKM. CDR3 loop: CASSLLGTKQYF. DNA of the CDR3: TGTGCCAGCAGTTTACTCGGAACCAAGCAGTACTTC.

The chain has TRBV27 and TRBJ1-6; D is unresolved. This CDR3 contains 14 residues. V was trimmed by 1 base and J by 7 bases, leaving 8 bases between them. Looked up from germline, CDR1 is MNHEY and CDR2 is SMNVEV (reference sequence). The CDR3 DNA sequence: TGTGCCAGCAGTTTATGGATTGCCAATTCACCCCTCCACTTT. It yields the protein CASSLWIANSPLHF.

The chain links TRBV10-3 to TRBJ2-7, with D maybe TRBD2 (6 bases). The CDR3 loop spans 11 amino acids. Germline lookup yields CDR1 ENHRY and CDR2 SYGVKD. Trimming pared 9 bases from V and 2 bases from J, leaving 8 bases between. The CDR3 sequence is CAIREAYEQYF. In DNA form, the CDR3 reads TGTGCCATTAGGGAGGCCTACGAGCAGTACTTC.

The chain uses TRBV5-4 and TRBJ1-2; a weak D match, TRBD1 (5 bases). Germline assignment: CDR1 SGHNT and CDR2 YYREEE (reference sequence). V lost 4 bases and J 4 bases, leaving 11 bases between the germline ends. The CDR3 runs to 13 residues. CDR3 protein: CASSTDKTYGYTF. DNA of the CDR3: TGTGCCAGCAGCACGGACAAAACCTATGGCTACACCTTC. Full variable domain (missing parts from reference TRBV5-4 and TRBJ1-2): ETGVTQSPTHLIKTRGQQVTLRCSSQSGHNTVSWYQQALGQGPQFIFQYYREEENGRGNFPPRFSGLQFPNYSSELNVNALELDDSALYLCASSTDKTYGYTFGSGTRLTVV.

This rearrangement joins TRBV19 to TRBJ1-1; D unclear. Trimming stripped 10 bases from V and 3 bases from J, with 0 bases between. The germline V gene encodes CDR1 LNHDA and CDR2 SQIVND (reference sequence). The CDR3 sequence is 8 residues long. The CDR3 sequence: CANTEAFF. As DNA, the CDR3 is TGTGCCAACACTGAAGCTTTCTTT.

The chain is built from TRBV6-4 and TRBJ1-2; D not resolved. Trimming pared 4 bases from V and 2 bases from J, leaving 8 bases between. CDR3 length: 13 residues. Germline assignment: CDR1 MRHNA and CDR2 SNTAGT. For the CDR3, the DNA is TGTGCCAGCAGTGTGGGCTCAAACTATGGCTACACCTTC. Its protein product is CASSVGSNYGYTF.

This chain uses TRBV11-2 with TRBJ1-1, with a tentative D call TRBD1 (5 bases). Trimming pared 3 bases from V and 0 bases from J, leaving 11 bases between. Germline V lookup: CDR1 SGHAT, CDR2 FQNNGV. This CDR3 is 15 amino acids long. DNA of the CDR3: TGTGCCAGCAGCTTCCTGCAGGGCGTGAACACTGAAGCTTTCTTT. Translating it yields CASSFLQGVNTEAFF.

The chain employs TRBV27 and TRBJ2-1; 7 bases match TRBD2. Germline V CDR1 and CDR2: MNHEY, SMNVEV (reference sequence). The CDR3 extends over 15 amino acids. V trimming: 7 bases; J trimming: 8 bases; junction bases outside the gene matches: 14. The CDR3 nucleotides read TGTGCCAGCACCGGCGCGTCCGGACTAGGGTATGAGCAGTTCTTC. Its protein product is CASTGASGLGYEQFF.

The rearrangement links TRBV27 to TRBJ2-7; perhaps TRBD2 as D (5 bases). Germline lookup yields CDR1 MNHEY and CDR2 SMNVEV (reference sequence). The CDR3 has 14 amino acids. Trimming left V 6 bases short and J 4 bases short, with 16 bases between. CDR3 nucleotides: TGTGCCAGCAGGATGGGCGGGTTTATTTACGAGCAGTACTTC. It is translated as CASRMGGFIYEQYF.

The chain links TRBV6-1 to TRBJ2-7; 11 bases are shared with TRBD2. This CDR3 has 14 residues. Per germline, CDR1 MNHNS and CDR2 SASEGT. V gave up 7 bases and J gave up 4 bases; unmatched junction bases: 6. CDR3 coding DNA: TGTGCCAGCATTTCACTAGCGGGAGCGTACGAGCAGTACTTC. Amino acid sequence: CASISLAGAYEQYF.

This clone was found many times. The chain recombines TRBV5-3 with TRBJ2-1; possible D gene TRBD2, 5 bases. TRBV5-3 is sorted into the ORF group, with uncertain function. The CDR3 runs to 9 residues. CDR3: CRGYNEQFF. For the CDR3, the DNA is TGTCGGGGCTACAATGAGCAGTTCTTC.

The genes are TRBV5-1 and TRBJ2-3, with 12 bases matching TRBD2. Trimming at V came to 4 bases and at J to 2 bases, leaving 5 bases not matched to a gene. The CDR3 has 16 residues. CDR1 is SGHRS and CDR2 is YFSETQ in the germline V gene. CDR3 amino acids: CASSDGLAGTTDTQYF. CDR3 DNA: TGCGCCAGCAGCGACGGACTAGCGGGGACCACAGATACGCAGTATTTT. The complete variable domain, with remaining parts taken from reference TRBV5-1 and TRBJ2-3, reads KAGVTQTPRYLIKTRGQQVTLSCSPISGHRSVSWYQQTPGQGLQFLFEYFSETQRNKGNFPGRFSGRQFSNSRSEMNVSTLELGDSALYLCASSDGLAGTTDTQYFGPGTRLTVL.

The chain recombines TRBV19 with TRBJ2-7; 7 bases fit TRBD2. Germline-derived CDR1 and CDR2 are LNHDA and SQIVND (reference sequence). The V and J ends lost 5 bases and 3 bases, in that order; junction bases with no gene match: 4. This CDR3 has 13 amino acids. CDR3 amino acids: CASSAGGSYEQYF. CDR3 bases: TGTGCCAGTAGTGCCGGGGGGAGCTACGAGCAGTACTTC. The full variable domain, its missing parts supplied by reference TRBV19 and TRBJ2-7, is DGGITQSPKYLFRKEGQNVTLSCEQNLNHDAMYWYRQDPGQGLRLIYYSQIVNDFQKGDIAEGYSVSREKKESFPLTVTSAQKNPTAFYLCASSAGGSYEQYFGPGTRLTVT.

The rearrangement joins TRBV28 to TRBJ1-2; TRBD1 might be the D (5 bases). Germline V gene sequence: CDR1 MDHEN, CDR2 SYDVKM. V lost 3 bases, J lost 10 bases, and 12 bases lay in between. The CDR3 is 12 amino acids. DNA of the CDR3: TGTGCCAGCAGTTTTGGGGGGGTTGACTACACCTTC. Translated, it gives CASSFGGVDYTF.

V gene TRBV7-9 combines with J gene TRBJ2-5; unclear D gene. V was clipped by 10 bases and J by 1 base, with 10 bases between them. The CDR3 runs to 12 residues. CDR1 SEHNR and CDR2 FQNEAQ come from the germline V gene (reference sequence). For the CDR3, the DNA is TGTGCCACTACTCCCCTCCAAGAGACCCAGTACTTC. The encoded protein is CATTPLQETQYF.

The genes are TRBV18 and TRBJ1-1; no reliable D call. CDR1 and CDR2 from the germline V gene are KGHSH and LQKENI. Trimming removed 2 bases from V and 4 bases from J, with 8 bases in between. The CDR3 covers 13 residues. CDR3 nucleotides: TGTGCCAGCTCACCAAAGGGCAGCACTGAAGCTTTCTTT. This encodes CASSPKGSTEAFF. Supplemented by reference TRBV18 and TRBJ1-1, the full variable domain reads NAGVMQNPRHLVRRRGQEARLRCSPMKGHSHVYWYRQLPEEGLKFMVYLQKENIIDESGMPKERFSAEFPKEGPSILRIQQVVRGDSAAYFCASSPKGSTEAFFGQGTRLTVV.

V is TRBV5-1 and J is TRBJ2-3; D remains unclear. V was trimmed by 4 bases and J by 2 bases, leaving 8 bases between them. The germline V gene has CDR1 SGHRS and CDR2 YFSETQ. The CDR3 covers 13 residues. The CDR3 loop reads CASSIQTTDTQYF. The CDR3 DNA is TGCGCCAGCAGCATTCAAACCACAGATACGCAGTATTTT.

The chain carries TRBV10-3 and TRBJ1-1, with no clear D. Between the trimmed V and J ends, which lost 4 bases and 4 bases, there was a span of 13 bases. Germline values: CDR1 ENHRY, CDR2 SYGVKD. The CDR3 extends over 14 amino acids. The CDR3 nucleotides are TGTGCCATCAGTGGCGGGCAGGTGGTCACTGAAGCTTTCTTT. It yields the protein CAISGGQVVTEAFF.